The source of this TCR beta chain is a study of T cell responses to AZD1222 COVID-19 vaccine. Whole-study results and caveats: Seropositive status at baseline applied to only five to seven AZD1222 recipients. Spike-specific TCR breadth and depth rose after two AZD1222 doses. Spike was spanned by vaccine-associated CD4 TCRs, which were dominant at 160-218 and 743-854.

Doses given second, at about 4 or about 12 weeks, were pooled. This clone was seen once. What it binds is unknown. Only in-frame clones appear in the TCRdb table, and some are missing; sequencing was by immunoSEQ multiplex PCR. The sample consists of about 99,000 clones, roughly 90% of them appearing once. The sequence was obtained from an adult who received the AZD1222 COVID-19 vaccine. This sample comprised peripheral blood, obtained 28 days after the second AZD1222 dose.

The chain's CDR3 is CASSLDVHGYTF. The CDR3 nucleotides are TGTGCCAGCAGTTTGGATGTGCATGGCTACACCTTC. The chain joins TRBV28 to TRBJ1-2, with D unresolved. Germline V gene lookup returns CDR1 MDHEN and CDR2 SYDVKM. V was trimmed by 3 bases and J by 6 bases, leaving 8 bases between them. The CDR3 is 12 amino acids.